This is a list of T cell receptor beta chains from one sample in a study of OX40 agonist ivuxolimab in advanced cancers. Clones were sequenced by immunoSEQ multiplex PCR, and TCRdb holds only the in-frame ones, with some missing. The sample has 65,000 to 85,000 clones, around 86% seen once; the top ten hold roughly 2%. Sequenced here: CD4+ or CD8+ T cells sorted from blood, sampled in a trial of the OX40 agonist ivuxolimab. The receptors originated from an adult with an advanced solid tumor such as melanoma, head and neck, liver or kidney cancer. Each CDR3 is given with its conserved first and last residue. D genes are given only for firm matches. Expanded clones get a size class; other rows say once, few or many, or leave the size out.

size	V	D	J	CDR3	DNA
NA	TRBV27	NA	TRBJ2-7	CASSLKGSGATYEQYF	TGTGCCAGCAGTTTAAAGGGTAGCGGAGCTACCTACGAGCAGTACTTC
NA	TRBV5-1	TRBD2	TRBJ2-3	CASSLARAGVQDTQYF	TGCGCCAGCAGCTTGGCCAGGGCGGGAGTCCAAGATACGCAGTATTTT
few	TRBV28	TRBD2	TRBJ2-5	CASQMRSSGSQETQYF	TGTGCCAGCCAAATGAGGTCTAGCGGGAGTCAAGAGACCCAGTACTTC
once	TRBV15	TRBD2	TRBJ2-3	CATSRGLAVAGDTQYF	TGTGCCACCAGCAGGGGACTAGCAGTAGCTGGAGATACGCAGTATTTT
NA	TRBV29-1	TRBD2	TRBJ2-5	CSVVGLAGQETQYF	TGCAGCGTTGTTGGACTAGCGGGCCAAGAGACCCAGTACTTC
NA	TRBV4-2	TRBD2	TRBJ2-1	CASSQDYRGGGNEQFF	TGTGCCAGCAGCCAAGATTATCGGGGGGGCGGGAATGAGCAGTTCTTC
NA	TRBV28	NA	TRBJ1-6	CASNSLGGGFYNSPLHF	TGTGCCAGCAACTCCCTCGGGGGTGGTTTCTATAATTCACCCCTCCACTTT
NA	TRBV11-2	TRBD2	TRBJ2-1	CASSRLSGSSYNEQFF	TGTGCCAGCAGCAGACTTAGCGGGAGTTCCTACAATGAGCAGTTCTTC
NA	TRBV28	NA	TRBJ2-5	CASSSAMVETQYF	TGTGCCAGCAGTTCCGCCATGGTAGAGACCCAGTACTTC
NA	TRBV9	NA	TRBJ1-2	CASSVQQTYTF	TGTGCCAGCAGCGTTCAACAGACCTACACCTTC
NA	TRBV5-5	TRBD1	TRBJ1-3	CASSLEVRDRRNTIYF	TGTGCCAGCAGCTTGGAGGTTCGGGACAGAAGAAACACCATATATTTT
once	TRBV6-5	NA	TRBJ2-3	CASSYSVSTDTQYF	TGTGCCAGCAGTTACTCAGTTAGCACAGATACGCAGTATTTT
NA	TRBV20-1	NA	TRBJ1-1	CSATTGIEAFF	TGCAGTGCTACAACAGGGATTGAAGCTTTCTTT
NA	TRBV5-4	NA	TRBJ1-3	CASSLRGTGNTIYF	TGTGCCAGCAGCTTAAGGGGAACTGGAAACACCATATATTTT
once	TRBV5-1	TRBD1	TRBJ1-4	CASSLTRGRDEKLFF	TGCGCCAGCAGCTTGACTAGGGGGCGCGACGAAAAACTGTTTTTT
NA	TRBV27	TRBD2	TRBJ2-1	CASSKLAGVSGDEQFF	TGTGCCAGCAGTAAGCTAGCGGGAGTATCGGGCGATGAGCAGTTCTTC
NA	TRBV10-2	NA	TRBJ2-5	CASGTIETQYF	TGCGCCTCCGGGACGATCGAGACCCAGTACTTC
NA	TRBV30	NA	TRBJ2-2	CAWSAGAGELFF	TGTGCCTGGAGTGCGGGGGCTGGGGAGCTGTTTTTT
NA	TRBV6-5	NA	TRBJ2-7	CASHDYLLSYEQYF	TGTGCCAGCCATGACTACTTATTATCCTACGAGCAGTACTTC
NA	TRBV10-1	TRBD2	TRBJ2-5	CASSDPAGVETQYF	TGCGCCAGCAGTGATCCAGCGGGGGTTGAGACCCAGTACTTC